The 12 T cell receptor beta chains reported below all come from one sample, sequenced in a study of cytomegalovirus exposure and HLA in healthy donors. Primers included in the PCR were 60 Vbeta and 13 Jbeta primers. Some clones are missing from TCRdb's copy, which holds only in-frame ones; the method was immunoSEQ multiplex PCR. The sample contains approximately 200,000 clones, around 80% of which appear only once. Source material: PBMCs. Receptors were obtained from a woman in her late teens or twenties in good health and CMV-seropositive.

The V gene is TRBV19, the J gene TRBJ1-6; a possible D gene is TRBD1 (6 bases). Germline assignment: CDR1 LNHDA and CDR2 SQIVND (reference sequence). This CDR3 spans 14 amino acids. V was shortened by 2 bases and J by 11 bases, with 13 bases between the two germline ends. Written as DNA, the CDR3 is TGTGCCAGTAGTATATCAAGGGGGGGAGCACCCCTCCACTTT. It specifies CASSISRGGAPLHF.

The chain has TRBV25-1 and TRBJ1-1; tentative D call: TRBD1 (6 bases). Germline-derived CDR1 and CDR2 are MGHDK and SYGVNS. Trimming took 7 bases from V and 0 from J, leaving 12 bases between them. There are 14 residues in the CDR3. CDR3 DNA sequence: TGTGCCAGCAAACAGGGAGGGGTGAACACTGAAGCTTTCTTT. This codes for CASKQGGVNTEAFF. Using reference TRBV25-1 and TRBJ1-1 for the parts outside the CDR3, the full variable domain is EADIYQTPRYLVIGTGKKITLECSQTMGHDKMYWYQQDPGMELHLIHYSYGVNSTEKGDLSSESTVSRIRTEHFPLTLESARPSHTSQYLCASKQGGVNTEAFFGQGTRLTVV.

The chain uses TRBV28 and TRBJ2-2; tentatively, D is TRBD2 (7 bases). The V end lost 7 bases, the J end lost 3 bases, and 18 bases lay between the germline ends. There are 16 residues in the CDR3. Germline V gene data show CDR1 as MDHEN and CDR2 as SYDVKM. Written as DNA, the CDR3 is TGTGCCAGCACCTCTGGTGGGGGGGGCGACACCGGGGAGCTGTTTTTT. It specifies CASTSGGGGDTGELFF.

The chain is built from TRBV4-3 and TRBJ2-1; 8 nucleotides line up with TRBD1. The trim removed 0 bases at V and 7 bases at J, leaving 5 bases unmatched. CDR1 is LGHNA and CDR2 is YSLEER in the germline V gene. This CDR3 spans 15 amino acids. The CDR3 loop reads CASSQDSRGLNEQFF. As DNA, the CDR3 is TGCGCCAGCAGCCAAGATTCCAGGGGGCTTAATGAGCAGTTCTTC.

V usage is TRBV28 and J usage is TRBJ1-5; a possible D gene is TRBD1 (6 bases). Germline-derived CDR1 and CDR2 are MDHEN and SYDVKM. CDR3 length: 15 amino acids. The V end was cut by 4 bases, the J end by 4 bases, with 14 bases between. The CDR3 coding sequence is TGTGCCAGCAGTTCCGTATGGGGGCAGAATCAGCCCCAGCATTTT. This sequence encodes CASSSVWGQNQPQHF.

The chain carries TRBV29-1 and TRBJ1-2; 10 positions agree with TRBD1. The CDR3 sequence is 12 residues long. J lost 2 bases, V lost 8 bases, and 2 bases had no gene match. The germline gives CDR1 SQVTM, CDR2 ANQGSEA. CDR3 sequence (DNA): TGCAGCTTGGGACAGGGGAACTATGGCTACACCTTC. It is translated as CSLGQGNYGYTF.

This chain connects TRBV6-4 to TRBJ2-1; 9 bases match TRBD1. The CDR3 length is 15 residues. V lost 10 bases to trimming and J lost 4 bases; unmatched junction nucleotides: 11. The V gene's germline CDR1 is MRHNA and CDR2 SNTAGT. CDR3 sequence reads: CANAGGQGIYNEQFF. Written as DNA, the CDR3 is TGTGCCAACGCTGGGGGACAGGGAATTTACAATGAGCAGTTCTTC.

A single count supports this clone. The chain is built from TRBV28 and TRBJ1-5; 7 bases line up with TRBD1. This CDR3 has 16 residues. The junction had 8 bases not matched to a gene; V was cut back by 6 bases and J by 0 bases. Looked up from germline, CDR1 is MDHEN and CDR2 is SYDVKM. CDR3 in amino acids: CASSGTARNSNQPQHF. In DNA form, the CDR3 reads TGTGCCAGCAGCGGGACAGCCCGTAATAGCAATCAGCCCCAGCATTTT.

The rearrangement links TRBV13 to TRBJ2-5; D is possibly TRBD2 (6 bases). Germline V gene data show CDR1 as PRHDT and CDR2 as FYEKMQ (reference sequence). The CDR3 sequence is 12 residues long. V gave up 2 bases and J gave up 11 bases, with 12 bases separating them. This CDR3 is CASSLHTGEQYF. CDR3 DNA sequence: TGTGCCAGCAGCTTACATACGGGAGAGCAGTACTTC.

The genes are TRBV4-2 and TRBJ2-7; 9 nucleotides match TRBD2. V was clipped by 1 base and J by 3 bases; unmatched bases: 7. Germline V gene data show CDR1 as LGHNA and CDR2 as YNFKEQ. This CDR3 comprises 16 residues. Here the CDR3 reads CASSQVREAGGYEQYF. CDR3 in DNA: TGTGCCAGCAGCCAAGTGAGGGAAGCGGGGGGCTACGAGCAGTACTTC.

The chain employs TRBV2 and TRBJ2-7, with 7 bases matching TRBD1. Losses at the gene ends were 7 bases for V and 5 bases for J; bases not matched to a gene: 11. Germline V gene sequence: CDR1 SNHLY, CDR2 FYNNEI. This CDR3 has 14 amino acids. Here the CDR3 DNA reads TGTGCCAGCACTAACGACAGGGTGGTCCACGAGCAGTACTTC. Encoded protein: CASTNDRVVHEQYF.

The rearrangement links TRBV6-4 to TRBJ2-7; 9 positions agree with TRBD1. This CDR3 spans 16 amino acids. Germline values: CDR1 MRHNA, CDR2 SNTAGT. The V and J ends lost 2 bases and 6 bases, in that order; junction bases with no gene match: 11. The CDR3 loop is CASSDKPGQGFGEQYF. DNA of the CDR3: TGTGCCAGCAGTGACAAACCGGGACAGGGTTTTGGCGAGCAGTACTTC.